This T cell receptor (beta chain) was obtained from a study of cytomegalovirus exposure and HLA in healthy donors. On the study more broadly: Genetic ancestry analysis placed around four fifths of the 410 or so donors that were genotyped in the Caucasian-associated cluster.

It was with 60 Vbeta and 13 Jbeta primers that the PCR ran. The table came from immunoSEQ multiplex PCR; TCRdb's copy has only in-frame clones and leaves some out. The listing contains 130,000 to 150,000 clones. The CDR3 totals 14 residues. V was pared by 5 bases and J by 3 bases, with 3 bases of the junction left unmatched. Germline CDR1 and CDR2: PRHDT and FYEKMQ (reference sequence). Healthy bone marrow donors supplied every sample. The sample consisted of PBMCs. The chain combines TRBV13 with TRBJ2-7, with 11 bases that match TRBD1. The TCR was taken from a man in his forties in good health and CMV-seronegative. In DNA form, the CDR3 reads TGTGCCAGCAGCCCTGGGACAGGGGGCTACGAGCAGTACTTC. Translating it yields CASSPGTGGYEQYF.